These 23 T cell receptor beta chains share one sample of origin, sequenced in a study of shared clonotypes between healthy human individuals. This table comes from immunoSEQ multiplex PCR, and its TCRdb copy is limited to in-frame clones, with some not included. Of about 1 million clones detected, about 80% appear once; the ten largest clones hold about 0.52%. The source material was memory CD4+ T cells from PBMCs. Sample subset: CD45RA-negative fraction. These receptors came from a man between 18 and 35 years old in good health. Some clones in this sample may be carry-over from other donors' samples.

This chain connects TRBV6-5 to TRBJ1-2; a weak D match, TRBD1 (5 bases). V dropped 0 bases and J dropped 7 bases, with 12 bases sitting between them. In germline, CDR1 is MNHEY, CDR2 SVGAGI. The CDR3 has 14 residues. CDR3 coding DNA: TGTGCCAGCAGTTACTCGAGGGACGTAGGTGGCTACACCTTC. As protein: CASSYSRDVGGYTF.

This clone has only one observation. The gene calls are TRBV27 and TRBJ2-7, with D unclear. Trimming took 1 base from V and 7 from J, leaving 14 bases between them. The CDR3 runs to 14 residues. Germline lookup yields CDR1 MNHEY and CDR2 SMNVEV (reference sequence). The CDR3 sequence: CASSLLTAPTEQYF. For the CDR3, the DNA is TGTGCCAGCAGTTTATTGACGGCCCCGACAGAGCAGTACTTC.

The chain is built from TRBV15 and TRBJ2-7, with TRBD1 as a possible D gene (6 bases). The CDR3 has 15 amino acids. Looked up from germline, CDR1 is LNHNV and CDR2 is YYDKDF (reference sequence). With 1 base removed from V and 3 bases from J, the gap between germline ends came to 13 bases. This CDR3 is CATSRGRTADYEQYF. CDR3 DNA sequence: TGTGCCACCAGCAGAGGTAGGACAGCGGACTACGAGCAGTACTTC.

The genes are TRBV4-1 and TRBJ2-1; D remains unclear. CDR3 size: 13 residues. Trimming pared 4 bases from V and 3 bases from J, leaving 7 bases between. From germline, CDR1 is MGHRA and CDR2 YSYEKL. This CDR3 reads CASSLDLYNEQFF. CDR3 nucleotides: TGCGCCAGCAGCCTAGATCTCTACAATGAGCAGTTCTTC.

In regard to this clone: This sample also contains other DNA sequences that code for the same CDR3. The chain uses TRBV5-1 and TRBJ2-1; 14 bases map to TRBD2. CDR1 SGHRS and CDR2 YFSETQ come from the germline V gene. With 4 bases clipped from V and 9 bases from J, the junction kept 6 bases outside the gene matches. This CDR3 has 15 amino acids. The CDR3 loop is CASSLGLAGGGEQFF. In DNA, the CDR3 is TGCGCCAGCAGCCTAGGACTAGCGGGAGGCGGTGAGCAGTTCTTC.

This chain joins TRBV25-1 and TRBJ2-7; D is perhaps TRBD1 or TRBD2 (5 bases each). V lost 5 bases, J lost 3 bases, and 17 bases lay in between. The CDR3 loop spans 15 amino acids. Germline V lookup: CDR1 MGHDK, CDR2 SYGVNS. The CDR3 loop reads CASSQPRGSYYEQYF. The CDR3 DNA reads TGTGCCAGCAGTCAGCCCCGGGGCAGTTACTACGAGCAGTACTTC.

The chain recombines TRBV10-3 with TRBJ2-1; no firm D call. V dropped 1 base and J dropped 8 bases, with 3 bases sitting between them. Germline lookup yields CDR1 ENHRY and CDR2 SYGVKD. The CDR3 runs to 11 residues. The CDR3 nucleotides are TGTGCCATCAGTGAGTTGGATGAGCAGTTCTTC. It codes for CAISELDEQFF.

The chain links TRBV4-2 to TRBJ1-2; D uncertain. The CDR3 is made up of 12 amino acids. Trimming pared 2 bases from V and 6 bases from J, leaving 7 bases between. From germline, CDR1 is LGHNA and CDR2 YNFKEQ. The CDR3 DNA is TGTGCCAGCAGCCAACCCTCAAATGGCTACACCTTC. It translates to CASSQPSNGYTF.

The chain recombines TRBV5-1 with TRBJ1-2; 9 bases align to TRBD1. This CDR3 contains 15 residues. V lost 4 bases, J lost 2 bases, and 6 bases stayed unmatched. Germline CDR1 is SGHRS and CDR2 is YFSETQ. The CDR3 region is CASSPTGQGNYGYTF. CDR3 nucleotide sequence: TGCGCCAGCAGCCCAACCGGACAGGGGAACTATGGCTACACCTTC.

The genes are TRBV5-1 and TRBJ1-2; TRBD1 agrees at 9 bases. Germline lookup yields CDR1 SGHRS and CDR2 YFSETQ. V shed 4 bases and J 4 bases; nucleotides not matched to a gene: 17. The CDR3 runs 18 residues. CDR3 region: CASSPGTGRFSSSYGYTF. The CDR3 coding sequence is TGCGCCAGCAGCCCCGGGACAGGGCGCTTCTCATCTTCCTATGGCTACACCTTC.

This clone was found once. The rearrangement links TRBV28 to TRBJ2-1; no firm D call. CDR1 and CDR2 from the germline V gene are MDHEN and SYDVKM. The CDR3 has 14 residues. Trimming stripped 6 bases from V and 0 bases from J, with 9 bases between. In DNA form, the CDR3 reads TGTGCCAGCAGCGGCGCTAGCTCCTACAATGAGCAGTTCTTC. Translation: CASSGASSYNEQFF.

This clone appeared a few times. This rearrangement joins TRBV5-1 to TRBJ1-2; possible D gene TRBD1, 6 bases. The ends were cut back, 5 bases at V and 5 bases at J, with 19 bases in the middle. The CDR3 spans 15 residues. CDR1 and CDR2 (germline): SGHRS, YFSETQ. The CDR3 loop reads CASRSFWGAEYGYTF. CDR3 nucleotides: TGCGCCAGCAGGTCCTTTTGGGGGGCGGAATATGGCTACACCTTC.

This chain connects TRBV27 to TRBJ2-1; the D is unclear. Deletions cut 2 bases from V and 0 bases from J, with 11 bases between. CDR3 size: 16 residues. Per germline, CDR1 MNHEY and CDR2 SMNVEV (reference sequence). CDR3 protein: CASSLRAPSSYNEQFF. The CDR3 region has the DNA TGTGCCAGCAGTTTACGCGCCCCAAGCTCCTACAATGAGCAGTTCTTC.

The CDR3 here is CASSFVTSGTYEQYF. CDR3 coding DNA: TGCGCCAGCAGCTTTGTCACTAGCGGAACCTACGAGCAGTACTTC. The genes are TRBV5-1 and TRBJ2-7, with 8 bases fitting TRBD2. Trimming cost V 2 bases and J 2 bases; bases outside gene matches: 6. The CDR3 is made up of 15 amino acids. The germline V gene encodes CDR1 SGHRS and CDR2 YFSETQ.

CDR3 bases: TGTGCCAGCAGCTTAATGCCCCCGTCGAGCAATCAGCCCCAGCATTTT. It is translated as CASSLMPPSSNQPQHF. This chain uses TRBV7-2 with TRBJ1-5; no reliable D call. The CDR3 is 16 residues long. Trimming took off 2 bases at V and 1 base at J, with 12 bases between the two ends. The germline V gene has CDR1 SGHTA and CDR2 FQGNSA.

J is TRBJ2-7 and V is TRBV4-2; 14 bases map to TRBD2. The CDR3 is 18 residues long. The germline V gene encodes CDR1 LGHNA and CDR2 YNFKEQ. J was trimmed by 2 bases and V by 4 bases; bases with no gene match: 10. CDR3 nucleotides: TGTGCCAGCAGCCGGGGACTAGCGGGAGACGTTCTCCCCTACGAGCAGTACTTC. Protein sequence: CASSRGLAGDVLPYEQYF.

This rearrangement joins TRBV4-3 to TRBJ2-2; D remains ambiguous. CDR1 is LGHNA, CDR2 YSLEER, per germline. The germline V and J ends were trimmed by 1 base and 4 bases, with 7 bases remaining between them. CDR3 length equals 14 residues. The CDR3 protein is CASSQADGTGELFF. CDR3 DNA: TGCGCCAGCAGCCAAGCAGACGGCACCGGGGAGCTGTTTTTT.

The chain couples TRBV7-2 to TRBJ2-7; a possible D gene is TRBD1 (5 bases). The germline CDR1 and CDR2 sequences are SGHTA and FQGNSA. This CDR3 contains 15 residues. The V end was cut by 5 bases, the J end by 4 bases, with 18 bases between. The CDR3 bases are TGTGCCAGCAGCCCCGGCGTGGGGCAGCCGTACGAGCAGTACTTC. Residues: CASSPGVGQPYEQYF. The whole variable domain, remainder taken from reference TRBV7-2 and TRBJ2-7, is GAGVSQSPSNKVTEKGKDVELRCDPISGHTALYWYRQSLGQGLEFLIYFQGNSAPDKSGLPSDRFSAERTGGSVSTLTIQRTQQEDSAVYLCASSPGVGQPYEQYFGPGTRLTVT.

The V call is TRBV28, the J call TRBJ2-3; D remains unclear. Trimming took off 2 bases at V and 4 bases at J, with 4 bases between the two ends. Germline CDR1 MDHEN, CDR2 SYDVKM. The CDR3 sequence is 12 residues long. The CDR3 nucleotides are TGTGCCAGCAGTTTAAAGCCAGATACGCAGTATTTT. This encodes CASSLKPDTQYF. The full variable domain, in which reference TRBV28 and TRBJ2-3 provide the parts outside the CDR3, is DVKVTQSSRYLVKRTGEKVFLECVQDMDHENMFWYRQDPGLGLRLIYFSYDVKMKEKGDIPEGYSVSREKKERFSLILESASTNQTSMYLCASSLKPDTQYFGPGTRLTVL.

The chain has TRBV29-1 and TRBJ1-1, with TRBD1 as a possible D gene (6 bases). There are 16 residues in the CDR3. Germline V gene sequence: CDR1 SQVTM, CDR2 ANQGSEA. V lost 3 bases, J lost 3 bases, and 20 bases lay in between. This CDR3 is CSVDRRLRGAYTEAFF. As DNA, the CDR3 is TGCAGCGTTGATAGGAGACTTCGGGGGGCCTACACTGAAGCTTTCTTT.

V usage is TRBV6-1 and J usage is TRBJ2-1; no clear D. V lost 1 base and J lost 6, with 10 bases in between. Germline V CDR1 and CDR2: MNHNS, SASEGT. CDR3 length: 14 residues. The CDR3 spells CASSEGVGVNEQFF. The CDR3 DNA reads TGTGCCAGCAGTGAAGGTGTTGGTGTCAATGAGCAGTTCTTC.

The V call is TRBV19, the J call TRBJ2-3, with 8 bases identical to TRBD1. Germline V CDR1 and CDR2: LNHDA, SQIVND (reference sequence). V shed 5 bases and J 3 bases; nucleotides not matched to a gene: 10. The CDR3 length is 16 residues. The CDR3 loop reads CASSAQQGVSTDTQYF. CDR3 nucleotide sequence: TGTGCCAGTAGTGCTCAACAGGGGGTATCGACAGATACGCAGTATTTT.

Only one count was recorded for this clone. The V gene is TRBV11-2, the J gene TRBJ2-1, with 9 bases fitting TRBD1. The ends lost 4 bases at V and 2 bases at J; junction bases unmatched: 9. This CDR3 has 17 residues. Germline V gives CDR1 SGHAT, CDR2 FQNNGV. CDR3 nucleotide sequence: TGTGCCAGCAGCTCGTACCGGGACAGGGACGCCTACAATGAGCAGTTCTTC. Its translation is CASSSYRDRDAYNEQFF.